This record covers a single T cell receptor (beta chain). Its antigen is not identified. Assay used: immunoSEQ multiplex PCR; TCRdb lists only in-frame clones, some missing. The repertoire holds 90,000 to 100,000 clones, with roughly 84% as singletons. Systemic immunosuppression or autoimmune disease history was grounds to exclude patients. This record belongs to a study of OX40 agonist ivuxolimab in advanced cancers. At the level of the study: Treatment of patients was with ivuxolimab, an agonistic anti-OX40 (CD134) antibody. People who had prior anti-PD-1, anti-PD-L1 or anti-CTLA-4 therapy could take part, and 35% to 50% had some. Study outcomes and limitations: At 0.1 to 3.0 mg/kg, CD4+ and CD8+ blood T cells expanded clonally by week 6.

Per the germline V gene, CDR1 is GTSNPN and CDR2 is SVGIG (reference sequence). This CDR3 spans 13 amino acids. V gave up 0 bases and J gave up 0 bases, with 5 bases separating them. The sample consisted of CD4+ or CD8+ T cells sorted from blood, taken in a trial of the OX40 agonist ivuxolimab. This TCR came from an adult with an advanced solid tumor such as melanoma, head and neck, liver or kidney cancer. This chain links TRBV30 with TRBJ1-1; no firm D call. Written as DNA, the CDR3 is TGTGCCTGGAGTGTCGGAATGAACACTGAAGCTTTCTTT. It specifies CAWSVGMNTEAFF.